Listed below are T cell receptor beta chains from one sample, sequenced in a study of OX40 agonist ivuxolimab in advanced cancers. Profiled with immunoSEQ multiplex PCR; TCRdb holds only in-frame clones, not every one. The sample has 70,000 or so clones, 85% to 90% seen once. The sample was CD4+ or CD8+ T cells sorted from blood, taken in a trial of the OX40 agonist ivuxolimab. The source is an adult with an advanced solid tumor such as melanoma, head and neck, liver or kidney cancer. Both conserved end residues are part of each CDR3. Fields, in order: V gene, clone size, J gene, D gene, CDR3 protein, CDR3 DNA. The D gene is left open where the match is weak. Size is stated for part of the rows, as once, few or many counts, or as a class when the clone is expanded.

TRBV19	.	TRBJ2-4	TRBD2	CATAGGQGIQYF	TGTGCCACCGCGGGGGGACAAGGCATTCAGTACTTC
TRBV28	.	TRBJ2-7	.	CASSLSGPYEQYF	TGTGCCAGCAGTTTAAGCGGCCCCTACGAGCAGTACTTC
TRBV19	.	TRBJ1-5	TRBD1	CASSTRDSNQSQHF	TGTGCCAGTAGTACCCGGGACAGTAATCAGTCCCAGCATTTT
TRBV5-5	.	TRBJ2-7	TRBD2	CASSPEDLADEQYF	TGTGCCAGCAGCCCCGAAGACCTAGCGGACGAGCAGTACTTC
TRBV28	once	TRBJ2-5	TRBD2	CASSLPSAGLNQETQYF	TGTGCCAGCAGTTTGCCCTCAGCGGGGCTAAACCAAGAGACCCAGTACTTC
TRBV7-3	.	TRBJ2-1	TRBD2	CASSKGLAGGEQFF	TGTGCCAGCAGCAAGGGACTAGCGGGAGGTGAGCAGTTCTTC
TRBV5-1	.	TRBJ2-7	TRBD1	CASSRDSSSYEQYF	TGCGCCAGCAGCCGGGACAGTAGCTCCTACGAGCAGTACTTC
TRBV5-1	.	TRBJ1-5	.	CASSVSGDDQPQHF	TGCGCCAGCAGTGTTTCAGGGGACGATCAGCCCCAGCATTTT
TRBV5-1	.	TRBJ2-3	.	CASSYTDTQYF	TGCGCCAGCAGCTACACAGATACGCAGTATTTT
TRBV5-1	.	TRBJ2-1	TRBD2	CASSSGGLAGRNEQFF	TGCGCCAGCAGCTCTGGAGGACTAGCGGGCAGGAATGAGCAGTTCTTC
TRBV28	.	TRBJ2-3	TRBD2	CASSLRGASTDTQYF	TGTGCCAGCAGTTTGCGGGGGGCGAGCACAGATACGCAGTATTTT
TRBV5-4	.	TRBJ2-5	.	CASSFGSTGTQYF	TGTGCCAGCAGCTTCGGGTCAACAGGGACCCAGTACTTC
TRBV5-1	.	TRBJ2-7	.	CASSPVSDYEQYF	TGCGCCAGCAGCCCTGTTAGCGACTACGAGCAGTACTTC
TRBV5-6	.	TRBJ1-2	.	CASRTPGRGYTF	TGTGCCAGCAGAACCCCGGGCCGGGGCTACACCTTC
TRBV7-2	.	TRBJ1-5	TRBD1	CASSLRGGQEHF	TGTGCCAGCAGCCTCAGGGGAGGACAGGAGCATTTT
TRBV6-5	.	TRBJ2-4	.	CASRGIAKNIQYF	TGTGCCAGCAGAGGGATTGCCAAAAACATTCAGTACTTC
TRBV28	.	TRBJ2-3	TRBD2	CASSLLDLTGRGTQYF	TGTGCCAGCAGTTTACTGGATTTGACGGGGAGGGGTACGCAGTATTTT
TRBV27	once	TRBJ2-5	.	CASSNRVRETQYF	TGTGCCAGCAGCAACCGGGTTCGGGAGACCCAGTACTTC
TRBV5-1	once	TRBJ2-3	TRBD1	CASHRTSQTGTGDTDTQYF	TGCGCCAGCCACCGGACATCCCAAACCGGGACAGGGGACACAGATACGCAGTATTTT
TRBV6-4	.	TRBJ2-3	.	CASSSDREGDTQYF	TGTGCCAGCAGTTCGGACAGGGAGGGAGATACGCAGTATTTT
TRBV4-1	.	TRBJ1-1	TRBD1	CASSQTGGVNTEAFF	TGCGCCAGCAGCCAAACAGGGGGAGTGAACACTGAAGCTTTCTTT
TRBV10-3	.	TRBJ2-3	.	CAISESGGHTTDTQYF	TGTGCCATCAGTGAGTCGGGGGGCCATACAACAGATACGCAGTATTTT
TRBV19	.	TRBJ1-3	.	CASSIGTGKRLTSGNTIYF	TGTGCCAGTAGTATTGGTACAGGGAAGCGACTTACCTCTGGAAACACCATATATTTT
TRBV5-4	.	TRBJ2-5	.	CASSLVKSETQYF	TGTGCCAGCAGCTTGGTTAAATCGGAGACCCAGTACTTC
TRBV14	.	TRBJ1-1	.	CASSQSFYTEAFF	TGTGCCAGCAGCCAGTCCTTTTACACTGAAGCTTTCTTT
TRBV29-1	once	TRBJ2-1	TRBD1	CSVVDRGSYEQFF	TGCAGCGTTGTAGACAGGGGGTCTTATGAGCAGTTCTTC
TRBV28	.	TRBJ1-5	.	CASRIGLSNQPQHF	TGTGCCAGCAGGATTGGGTTGAGCAATCAGCCCCAGCATTTT
TRBV23-1	.	TRBJ1-4	.	CASSQSTVLNEKLFF	TGCGCCAGCAGTCAATCGACGGTCCTGAATGAAAAACTGTTTTTT
TRBV18	.	TRBJ2-5	TRBD2	CASSTTGTRQETQYF	TGTGCCAGCTCGACTACCGGGACTAGGCAAGAGACCCAGTACTTC
TRBV11-2	.	TRBJ2-2	.	CASSYSTGELFF	TGTGCCAGCAGCTACTCGACCGGGGAGCTGTTTTTT
TRBV10-3	.	TRBJ2-3	TRBD1	CAIGTGTDTQYF	TGTGCCATCGGGACAGGGACAGATACGCAGTATTTT
TRBV19	.	TRBJ2-7	.	CASSLQKNSYEQYF	TGTGCCAGTAGTCTTCAAAAAAACTCCTACGAGCAGTACTTC
TRBV5-4	.	TRBJ2-5	.	CASSLVRGGYQETQYF	TGTGCCAGCAGCTTGGTGCGGGGCGGGTACCAAGAGACCCAGTACTTC
TRBV5-1	few	TRBJ2-5	.	CASSQQETQYF	TGCGCCAGCAGCCAGCAAGAGACCCAGTACTTC
TRBV27	.	TRBJ1-5	TRBD1	CASSPGGQGPHQPQHF	TGTGCCAGCAGCCCCGGGGGACAGGGGCCCCATCAGCCCCAGCATTTT
TRBV9	.	TRBJ2-1	.	CASTAGSGFNEQFF	TGTGCCAGCACGGCGGGATCAGGCTTCAATGAGCAGTTCTTC
TRBV30	.	TRBJ2-1	TRBD1	CACSLGGYSYNEQFF	TGTGCCTGTTCGCTAGGGGGCTACTCCTACAATGAGCAGTTCTTC
TRBV5-1	.	TRBJ2-4	.	CASSLNNRVAKNIQYF	TGCGCCAGCAGCTTAAACAACAGGGTGGCCAAAAACATTCAGTACTTC
TRBV7-2	.	TRBJ2-1	TRBD2	CASSLTGLAVYNEQFF	TGTGCCAGCAGCCTGACGGGACTAGCGGTATACAATGAGCAGTTCTTC
TRBV6-1	.	TRBJ1-5	.	CASSEQLAGTQPQHF	TGTGCCAGCAGTGAACAGTTGGCAGGGACTCAGCCCCAGCATTTT